This T cell receptor beta chain came from a study of graft-versus-host responses after intestinal transplantation. Trimming removed 3 bases from V and 4 bases from J; junction bases left unmatched: 11. Germline CDR1 SGHRS, CDR2 YFSETQ. The CDR3 loop spans 16 amino acids. On this clone: As yet, its antigen is unknown.

Sequenced by immunoSEQ multiplex PCR; TCRdb stores in-frame clones only, minus some. This sample has 90,000 to 150,000 clones, with 85% to 95% found just once. The chain couples TRBV5-1 to TRBJ1-1, with 8 bases identical to TRBD1. The source was unstimulated CD4+ T cells sorted from spleen or lymph node cells, collected before intestinal transplant. The receptor comes from a human donor who received an intestinal transplant. The CDR3 sequence is CASSSGSRGRVTEAFF. The DNA for the CDR3 is TGCGCCAGCAGCTCTGGCTCCAGGGGGCGGGTCACTGAAGCTTTCTTT.